This is a list of T cell receptor beta chains from one sample in a study of cytomegalovirus exposure and HLA in healthy donors. Repertoires were generated with immunoSEQ multiplex PCR, while TCRdb's copy carries only in-frame clones and drops some. This table has 110,000 or so clones, approximately 69% appearing once. Material for sequencing was PBMCs. The receptors were gathered from a woman in her thirties or forties in good health and CMV-seropositive. Both conserved end residues are part of each CDR3. D genes are given only for firm matches. Clone size is stated in some rows and not others, as once, few, many or a class when expanded.

v_gene,j_gene,abundance,d_gene,CDR3aa,CDR3nt
TRBV2,TRBJ2-5,-,-,CASSGLAIETQYF,TGTGCCAGCAGCGGGCTAGCTATCGAGACCCAGTACTTC
TRBV9,TRBJ2-5,-,-,CASSVSSGDETQYF,TGTGCCAGCAGCGTATCGTCAGGGGACGAGACCCAGTACTTC
TRBV4-1,TRBJ2-7,once,-,CASSHGRDSALYEQYF,TGCGCCAGCAGCCACGGCCGGGACTCCGCTTTGTACGAGCAGTACTTC
TRBV5-1,TRBJ2-3,few,-,CASSSRRTATQYF,TGCGCCAGCAGCTCCCGACGCACAGCTACGCAGTATTTT
TRBV7-2,TRBJ1-4,-,-,CASSLMLGSEKLFF,TGTGCCAGCAGCTTAATGCTCGGGAGCGAAAAACTGTTTTTT
TRBV19,TRBJ1-5,-,-,CASSMVDRGAGNQPQHF,TGTGCCAGTAGTATGGTTGATCGGGGGGCGGGCAATCAGCCCCAGCATTTT
TRBV5-1,TRBJ2-7,-,TRBD2,CASSLVSGIGYEQYF,TGCGCCAGCAGCTTGGTCAGCGGGATAGGTTACGAGCAGTACTTC
TRBV30,TRBJ2-4,-,TRBD1,CAWSDGTGSSRNIQYF,TGTGCCTGGAGTGACGGGACAGGGTCGTCTAGAAACATTCAGTACTTC
TRBV5-1,TRBJ2-1,-,-,CASSLESPGDEQFF,TGCGCCAGCAGCTTGGAGTCGCCAGGGGATGAGCAGTTCTTC
TRBV29-1,TRBJ2-7,-,TRBD2,CSVEGASQRGGYEQYF,TGCAGCGTTGAAGGGGCAAGCCAGCGGGGAGGATACGAGCAGTACTTC
TRBV7-9,TRBJ2-5,few,-,CASSGGETQYF,TGTGCCAGCAGCGGGGGGGAGACCCAGTACTTC
TRBV6-1,TRBJ1-2,-,-,CARYRQEDGYTF,TGTGCCAGGTACCGCCAGGAGGACGGCTACACCTTC
TRBV5-1,TRBJ1-4,once,TRBD1,CASSSGQLNEKLFF,TGCGCCAGCAGCTCGGGACAGTTAAATGAAAAACTGTTTTTT
TRBV18,TRBJ2-3,-,TRBD2,CASSRPGTSGTGTDTQYF,TGTGCCAGCTCACGCCCTGGGACTAGCGGAACCGGGACAGATACGCAGTATTTT
TRBV7-9,TRBJ2-2,few,-,CASYFWTGELFF,TGTGCCAGCTACTTTTGGACCGGGGAGCTGTTTTTT
TRBV19,TRBJ1-4,-,TRBD1,CASSTGQVNEKLFF,TGTGCCAGTAGTACGGGACAGGTCAATGAAAAACTGTTTTTT
TRBV11-2,TRBJ2-7,-,TRBD2,CASSESSGGTYEQYF,TGTGCCAGCAGCGAAAGTAGCGGGGGGACCTACGAGCAGTACTTC
TRBV2,TRBJ1-2,-,-,CASSRTRVHGYTF,TGTGCCAGCAGCCGAACGAGGGTACATGGCTACACCTTC
TRBV2,TRBJ2-3,-,TRBD1,CASSGQALTDTQYF,TGTGCCAGCTCCGGACAGGCACTCACAGATACGCAGTATTTT
TRBV7-9,TRBJ1-6,-,TRBD1,CASSLAEGANSPLHF,TGTGCCAGCAGCTTAGCAGAGGGGGCCAATTCACCCCTCCACTTT
TRBV19,TRBJ2-3,-,-,CASRSGSTDTQYF,TGTGCCAGTCGAAGCGGTAGCACAGATACGCAGTATTTT
TRBV4-2,TRBJ2-5,-,-,CASSQRWREEETQYF,TGTGCCAGCAGCCAGCGCTGGAGGGAGGAAGAGACCCAGTACTTC
TRBV4-1,TRBJ2-2,-,-,CASSQDPRVAGELFF,TGCGCCAGCAGCCAAGATCCCAGGGTGGCCGGGGAGCTGTTTTTT
TRBV6-4,TRBJ2-1,-,TRBD2,CASSDLPGLVLINKSSYNEQFF,TGTGCCAGCAGTGACCTACCGGGACTAGTCTTAATAAACAAAAGCTCCTACAATGAGCAGTTCTTC
TRBV7-8,TRBJ2-1,-,-,CASSLVRDEQFF,TGTGCCAGCAGCTTAGTACGGGATGAGCAGTTCTTC
TRBV5-1,TRBJ2-2,-,TRBD1,CASSLRGGGNTGELFF,TGCGCCAGCAGCTTGAGAGGGGGCGGTAACACCGGGGAGCTGTTTTTT
TRBV7-9,TRBJ1-3,-,-,CASSLGSGGTASGNTIYF,TGTGCCAGCAGCTTGGGTTCGGGGGGGACGGCCTCTGGAAACACCATATATTTT
TRBV5-1,TRBJ2-7,few,-,CASSSGEGWEYEQYF,TGCGCCAGCAGCTCCGGAGAGGGCTGGGAATATGAGCAGTACTTC
TRBV4-3,TRBJ2-1,-,TRBD1,CASSQGTGVGNEQFF,TGCGCCAGCAGCCAAGGCACAGGGGTAGGGAATGAGCAGTTCTTC
TRBV30,TRBJ2-3,-,TRBD2,CAWRKREDTDTQYF,TGTGCCTGGAGGAAGCGGGAGGACACAGATACGCAGTATTTT
TRBV30,TRBJ1-6,-,TRBD1,CAWSPRGQGGSPLHF,TGTGCCTGGAGTCCGAGGGGGCAGGGAGGTTCACCCCTCCACTTT
TRBV7-2,TRBJ2-5,-,-,CASSFEWETQYF,TGTGCCAGCAGCTTCGAGTGGGAGACCCAGTACTTC